This TCR beta chain is from a study of cytomegalovirus exposure and HLA in healthy donors. General study results and limits: Earlier analysis found most TCR beta V segments productive about 90% or about 30% of the time. Later analysis suggested links between common viral pathogens and several top significant clusters. The HLA-A and HLA-B alleles of most subjects were reportedly predicted accurately from TCR beta sequences.

Donors in the study were healthy people who gave bone marrow. A remark on this clone: Its antigen is currently unknown.

Germline lookup yields CDR1 SGHAT and CDR2 FQNNGV. This CDR3 comprises 15 residues. V was clipped by 3 bases and J by 10 bases; unmatched bases: 8. The study ran its PCR with 60 Vbeta and 13 Jbeta primers. Assay: immunoSEQ multiplex PCR; the TCRdb copy retains only in-frame clones and omits some. Here the sample spans 150,000 to 200,000 clones, about 88% being singletons. This TCR was sampled from a young man in good health and CMV-seropositive. The chain couples TRBV11-2 to TRBJ2-1; 11 bases map to TRBD1. The material sequenced was PBMCs. CDR3 DNA: TGTGCCAGCAGCTTGTCCGGACAGGGGGCGAAGGAGCAGTTCTTC. This encodes CASSLSGQGAKEQFF. The full variable domain, completed using reference TRBV11-2 and TRBJ2-1, is EAGVAQSPRYKIIEKRQSVAFWCNPISGHATLYWYQQILGQGPKLLIQFQNNGVVDDSQLPKDRFSAERLKGVDSTLKIQPAKLEDSAVYLCASSLSGQGAKEQFFGPGTRLTVL.